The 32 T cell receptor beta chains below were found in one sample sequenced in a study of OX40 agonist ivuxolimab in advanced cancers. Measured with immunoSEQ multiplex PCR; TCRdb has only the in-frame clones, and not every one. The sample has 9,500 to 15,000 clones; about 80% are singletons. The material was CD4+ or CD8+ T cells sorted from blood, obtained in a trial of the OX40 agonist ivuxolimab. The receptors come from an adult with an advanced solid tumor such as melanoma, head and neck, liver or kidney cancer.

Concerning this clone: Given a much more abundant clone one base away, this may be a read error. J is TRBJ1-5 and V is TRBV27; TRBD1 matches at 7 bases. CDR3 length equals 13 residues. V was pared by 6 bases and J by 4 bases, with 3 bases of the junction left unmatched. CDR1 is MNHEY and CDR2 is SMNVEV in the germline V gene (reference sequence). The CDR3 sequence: CASSSDRNQPQHF. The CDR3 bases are TGTGCCAGCAGCTCGGACAGGAATCAGCCCCAGCATTTT.

The CDR3, as DNA: TGTGCCAGTAGTATGAGGATAAGCTCTGGAAACACCATATATTTT. It is translated as CASSMRISSGNTIYF. J is TRBJ1-3 and V is TRBV19; D gene uncertain. The V end lost 3 bases, the J end lost 0 bases, and 9 bases lay between the germline ends. CDR3 size: 15 residues. The germline CDR1 and CDR2 sequences are LNHDA and SQIVND (reference sequence).

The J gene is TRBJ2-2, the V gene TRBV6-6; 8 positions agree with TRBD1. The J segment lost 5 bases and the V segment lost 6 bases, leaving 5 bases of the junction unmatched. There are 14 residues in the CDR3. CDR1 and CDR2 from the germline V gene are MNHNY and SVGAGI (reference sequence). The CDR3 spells CASSAGQVTGELFF. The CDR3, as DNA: TGTGCCAGCAGCGCGGGACAGGTAACCGGGGAGCTGTTTTTT.

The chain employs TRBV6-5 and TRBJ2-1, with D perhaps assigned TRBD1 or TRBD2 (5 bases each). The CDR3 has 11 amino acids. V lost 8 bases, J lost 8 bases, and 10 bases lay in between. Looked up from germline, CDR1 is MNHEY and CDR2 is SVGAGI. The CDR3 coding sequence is TGTGCCAGCTTCGAGGGGTATGAGCAGTTCTTC. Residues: CASFEGYEQFF.

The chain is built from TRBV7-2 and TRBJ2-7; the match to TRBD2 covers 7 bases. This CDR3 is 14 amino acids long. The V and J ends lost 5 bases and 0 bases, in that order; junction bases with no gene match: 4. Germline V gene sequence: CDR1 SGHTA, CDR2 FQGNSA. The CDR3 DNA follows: TGTGCCAGCAGCCCTGCGGGGGTCTCCTACGAGCAGTACTTC. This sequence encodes CASSPAGVSYEQYF.

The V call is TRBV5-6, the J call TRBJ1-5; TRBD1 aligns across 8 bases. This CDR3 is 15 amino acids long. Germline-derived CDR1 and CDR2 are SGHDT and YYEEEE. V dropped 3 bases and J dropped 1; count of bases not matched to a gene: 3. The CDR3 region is CASSWWTGSNQPQHF. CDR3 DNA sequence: TGTGCCAGCAGCTGGTGGACAGGGAGCAATCAGCCCCAGCATTTT.

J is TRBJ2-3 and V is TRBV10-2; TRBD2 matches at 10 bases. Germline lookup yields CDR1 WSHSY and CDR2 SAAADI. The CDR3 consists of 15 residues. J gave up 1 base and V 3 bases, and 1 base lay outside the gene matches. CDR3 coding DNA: TGCGCCAGCAGTGACCTAGCGGGAGGCACAGATACGCAGTATTTT. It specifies CASSDLAGGTDTQYF.

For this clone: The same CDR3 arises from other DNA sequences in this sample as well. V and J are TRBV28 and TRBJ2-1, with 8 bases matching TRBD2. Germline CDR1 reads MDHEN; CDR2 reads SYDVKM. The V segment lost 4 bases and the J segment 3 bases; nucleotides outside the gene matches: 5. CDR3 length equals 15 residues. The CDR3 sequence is CASSSGLAGYNEQFF. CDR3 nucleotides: TGTGCCAGCAGTTCGGGGCTAGCGGGCTACAATGAGCAGTTCTTC.

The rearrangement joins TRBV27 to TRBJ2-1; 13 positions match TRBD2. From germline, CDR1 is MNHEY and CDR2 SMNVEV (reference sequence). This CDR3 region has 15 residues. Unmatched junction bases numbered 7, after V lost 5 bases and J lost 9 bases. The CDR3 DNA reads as TGTGCCAGCAGTAGACTAGCGGGGGGCCAGGTTGAGCAGTTCTTC. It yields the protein CASSRLAGGQVEQFF.

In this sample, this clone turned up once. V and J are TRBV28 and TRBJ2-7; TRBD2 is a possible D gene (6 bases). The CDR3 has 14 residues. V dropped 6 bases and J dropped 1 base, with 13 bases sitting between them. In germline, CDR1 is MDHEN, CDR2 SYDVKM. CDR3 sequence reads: CASSPSGLSYEQYF. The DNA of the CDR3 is TGTGCCAGCAGCCCCAGCGGGTTGTCCTACGAGCAGTACTTC.

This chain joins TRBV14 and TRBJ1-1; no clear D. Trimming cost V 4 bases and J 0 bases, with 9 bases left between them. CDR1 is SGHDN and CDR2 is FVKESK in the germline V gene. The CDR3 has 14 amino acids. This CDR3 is CASSPVSVNTEAFF. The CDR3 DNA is TGTGCCAGCAGCCCCGTATCAGTGAACACTGAAGCTTTCTTT.

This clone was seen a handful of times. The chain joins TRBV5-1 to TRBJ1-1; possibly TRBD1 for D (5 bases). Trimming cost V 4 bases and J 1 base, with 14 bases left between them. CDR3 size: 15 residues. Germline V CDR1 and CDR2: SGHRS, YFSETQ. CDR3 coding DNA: TGCGCCAGCAGCGTGTCTGAGGGGACGAACACTGAAGCTTTCTTT. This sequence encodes CASSVSEGTNTEAFF.

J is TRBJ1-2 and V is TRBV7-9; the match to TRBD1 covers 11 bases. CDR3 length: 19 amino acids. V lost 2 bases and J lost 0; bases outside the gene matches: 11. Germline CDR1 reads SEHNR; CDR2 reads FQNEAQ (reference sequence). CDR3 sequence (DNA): TGTGCCAGCAGCTTACCCCGGACAGGGGGCGAATCAGCTAACTATGGCTACACCTTC. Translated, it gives CASSLPRTGGESANYGYTF.

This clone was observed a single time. CDR3 sequence: CASRDRGLAGAYNEQFF. DNA for the CDR3: TGCGCCAGCAGGGACAGGGGCCTAGCGGGGGCCTACAATGAGCAGTTCTTC. The chain uses TRBV4-1 and TRBJ2-1, with D perhaps matching TRBD2 (10 bases). Trimming took off 6 bases at V and 2 bases at J, with 20 bases between the two ends. The CDR3 covers 17 residues. CDR1 and CDR2 from the germline V gene are MGHRA and YSYEKL.

The CDR3 DNA follows: TGCGCCAGCACCACGGAACGGGAGGTGAGGGGTGAGCAGTTCTTC. It codes for CASTTEREVRGEQFF. This chain connects TRBV5-1 to TRBJ2-1; TRBD2 aligns across 7 bases. This CDR3 comprises 15 residues. The junction had 15 bases not matched to a gene; V was cut back by 6 bases and J by 9 bases. Germline V gene sequence: CDR1 SGHRS, CDR2 YFSETQ.

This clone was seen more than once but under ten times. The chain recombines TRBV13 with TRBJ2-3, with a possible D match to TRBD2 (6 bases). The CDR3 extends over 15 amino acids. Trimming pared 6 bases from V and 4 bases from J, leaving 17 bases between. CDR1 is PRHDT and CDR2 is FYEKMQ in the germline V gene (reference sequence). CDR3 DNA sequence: TGTGCCAGCAGTGAAGCTTTAAGGAGGGCAGATACGCAGTATTTT. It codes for CASSEALRRADTQYF. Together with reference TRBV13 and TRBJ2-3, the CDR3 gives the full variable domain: AAGVIQSPRHLIKEKRETATLKCYPIPRHDTVYWYQQGPGQDPQFLISFYEKMQSDKGSIPDRFSAQQFSDYHSELNMSSLELGDSALYFCASSEALRRADTQYFGPGTRLTVL.

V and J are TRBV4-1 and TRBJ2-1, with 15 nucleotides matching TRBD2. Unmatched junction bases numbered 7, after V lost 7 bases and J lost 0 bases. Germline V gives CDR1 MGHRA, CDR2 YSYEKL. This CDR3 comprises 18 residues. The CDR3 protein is CASIPGTSGGSSYNEQFF. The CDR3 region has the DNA TGCGCCAGCATCCCCGGGACTAGCGGGGGGAGCTCCTACAATGAGCAGTTCTTC.

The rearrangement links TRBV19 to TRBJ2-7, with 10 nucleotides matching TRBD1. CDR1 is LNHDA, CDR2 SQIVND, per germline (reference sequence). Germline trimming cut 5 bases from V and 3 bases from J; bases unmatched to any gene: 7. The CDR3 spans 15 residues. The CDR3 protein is CASSPGQGTFYEQYF. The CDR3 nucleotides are TGTGCCAGTAGTCCGGGACAGGGGACGTTCTACGAGCAGTACTTC.

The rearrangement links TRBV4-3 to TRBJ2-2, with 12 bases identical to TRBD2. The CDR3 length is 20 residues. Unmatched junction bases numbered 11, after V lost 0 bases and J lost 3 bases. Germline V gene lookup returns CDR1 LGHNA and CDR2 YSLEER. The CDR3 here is CASSQDGLAGGSKDTGELFF. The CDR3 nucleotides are TGCGCCAGCAGCCAAGATGGGCTAGCGGGGGGGTCTAAGGACACCGGGGAGCTGTTTTTT.

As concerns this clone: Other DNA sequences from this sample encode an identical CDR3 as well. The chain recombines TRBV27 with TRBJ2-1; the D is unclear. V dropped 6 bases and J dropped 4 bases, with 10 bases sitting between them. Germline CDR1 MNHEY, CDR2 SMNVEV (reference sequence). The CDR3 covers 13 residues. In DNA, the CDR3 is TGTGCCAGCAGCCTAGGGATATACAATGAGCAGTTCTTC. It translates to CASSLGIYNEQFF.

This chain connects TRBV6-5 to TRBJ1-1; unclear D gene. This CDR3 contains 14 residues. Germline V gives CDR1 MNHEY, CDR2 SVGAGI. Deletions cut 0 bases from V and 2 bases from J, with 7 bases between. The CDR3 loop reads CASSYSRGNTEAFF. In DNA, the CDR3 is TGTGCCAGCAGTTACTCGAGAGGTAACACTGAAGCTTTCTTT.

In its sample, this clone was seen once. Written as DNA, the CDR3 is TGTGCCAGTAGTAGGTGGGTGATCGAAATCACTGAAGCTTTCTTT. Translated: CASSRWVIEITEAFF. The gene calls are TRBV19 and TRBJ1-1; D is uncertain. The germline CDR1 and CDR2 sequences are LNHDA and SQIVND (reference sequence). Trimming took 4 bases from V and 4 from J, leaving 16 bases between them. The CDR3 loop spans 15 amino acids.

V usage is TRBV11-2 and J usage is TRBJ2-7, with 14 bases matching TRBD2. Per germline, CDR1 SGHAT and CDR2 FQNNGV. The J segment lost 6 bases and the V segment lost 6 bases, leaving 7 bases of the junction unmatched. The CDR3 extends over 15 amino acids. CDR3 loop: CASSSTGTSGSEQYF. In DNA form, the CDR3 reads TGTGCCAGCAGTTCTACCGGGACTAGCGGGAGCGAGCAGTACTTC.

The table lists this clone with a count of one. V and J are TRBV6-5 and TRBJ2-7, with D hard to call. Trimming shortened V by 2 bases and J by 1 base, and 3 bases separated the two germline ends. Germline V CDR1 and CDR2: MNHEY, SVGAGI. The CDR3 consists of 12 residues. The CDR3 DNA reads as TGTGCCAGCAGTTACGAGTCCTACGAGCAGTACTTC. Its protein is CASSYESYEQYF.

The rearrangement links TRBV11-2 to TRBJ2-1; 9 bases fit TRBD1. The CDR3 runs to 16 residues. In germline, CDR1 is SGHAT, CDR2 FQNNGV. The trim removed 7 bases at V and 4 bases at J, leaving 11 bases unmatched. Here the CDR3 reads CASNRQGVLFYNEQFF. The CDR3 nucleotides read TGTGCCAGCAATCGACAGGGGGTCCTCTTTTACAATGAGCAGTTCTTC. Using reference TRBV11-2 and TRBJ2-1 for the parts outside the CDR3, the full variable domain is EAGVAQSPRYKIIEKRQSVAFWCNPISGHATLYWYQQILGQGPKLLIQFQNNGVVDDSQLPKDRFSAERLKGVDSTLKIQPAKLEDSAVYLCASNRQGVLFYNEQFFGPGTRLTVL.

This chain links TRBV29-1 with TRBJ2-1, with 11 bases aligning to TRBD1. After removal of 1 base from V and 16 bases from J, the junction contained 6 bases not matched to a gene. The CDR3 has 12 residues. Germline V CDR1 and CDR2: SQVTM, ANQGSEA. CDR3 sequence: CSVEGTGGAGFF. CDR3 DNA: TGCAGCGTTGAAGGGACAGGGGGCGCGGGTTTCTTC.

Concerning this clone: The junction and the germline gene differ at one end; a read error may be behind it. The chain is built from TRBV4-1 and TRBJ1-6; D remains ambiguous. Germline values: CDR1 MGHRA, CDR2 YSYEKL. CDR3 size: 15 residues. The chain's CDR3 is CASTQMTPGFSPLHF. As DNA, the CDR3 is TGCGCCAGCACCCAAATGACACCCGGTTTTTCACCCCTCCACTTT.

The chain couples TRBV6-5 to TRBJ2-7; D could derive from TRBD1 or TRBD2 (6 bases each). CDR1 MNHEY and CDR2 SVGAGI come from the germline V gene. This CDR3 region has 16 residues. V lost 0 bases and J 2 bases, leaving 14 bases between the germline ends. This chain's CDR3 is CASSYSAGEVAYEQYF. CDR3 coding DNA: TGTGCCAGCAGTTACTCCGCAGGGGAGGTGGCCTACGAGCAGTACTTC.

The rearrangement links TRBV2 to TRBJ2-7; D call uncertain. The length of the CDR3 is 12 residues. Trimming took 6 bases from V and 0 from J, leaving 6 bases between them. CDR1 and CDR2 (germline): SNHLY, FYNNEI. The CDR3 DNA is TGTGCCAGCAGAAGGAGCTCCTACGAGCAGTACTTC. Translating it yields CASRRSSYEQYF.

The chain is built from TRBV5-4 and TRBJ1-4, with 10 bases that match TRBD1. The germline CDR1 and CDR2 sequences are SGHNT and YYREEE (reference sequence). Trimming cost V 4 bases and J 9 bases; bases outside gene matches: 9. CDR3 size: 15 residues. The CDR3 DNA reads TGTGCCAGCAGCCTGGAAGGGACAGGGGTGAAAAAACTGTTTTTT. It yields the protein CASSLEGTGVKKLFF. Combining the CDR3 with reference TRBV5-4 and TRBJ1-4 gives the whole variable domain ETGVTQSPTHLIKTRGQQVTLRCSSQSGHNTVSWYQQALGQGPQFIFQYYREEENGRGNFPPRFSGLQFPNYSSELNVNALELDDSALYLCASSLEGTGVKKLFFGSGTQLSVL.

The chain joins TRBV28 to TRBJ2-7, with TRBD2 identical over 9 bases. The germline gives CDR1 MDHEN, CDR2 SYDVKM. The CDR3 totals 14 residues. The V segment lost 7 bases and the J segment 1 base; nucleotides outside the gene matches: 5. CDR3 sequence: CASKLTSGSYEQYF. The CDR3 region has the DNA TGTGCCAGCAAACTGACTAGCGGTTCCTACGAGCAGTACTTC.

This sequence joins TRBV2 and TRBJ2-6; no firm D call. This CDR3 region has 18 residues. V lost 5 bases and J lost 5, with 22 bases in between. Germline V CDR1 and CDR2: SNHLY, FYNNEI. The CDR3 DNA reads TGTGCCAGCAGTCACTATCCACCGATACAAAGTCGGGCCAACGTCCTGACTTTC. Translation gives CASSHYPPIQSRANVLTF.